This T cell receptor beta chain is drawn from a study of cytomegalovirus exposure and HLA in healthy donors. Study at large: When 398 donors were genotyped, more than 70% of them were found to fall in the Caucasian-associated ancestry cluster. Study-level points and caveats: TCR beta V segments were, for the most part, productive about 87% or about 30% of the time in an earlier analysis.

For this clone: Its target is not known.

Looked up from germline, CDR1 is MGHRA and CDR2 is YSYEKL. This CDR3 is 15 amino acids long. V dropped 9 bases and J dropped 2 bases, with 16 bases sitting between them. The PCR ran on 60 Vbeta and 13 Jbeta primers. Repertoires were generated with immunoSEQ multiplex PCR, while TCRdb's copy carries only in-frame clones and drops some. The table shows 100,000 to 150,000 clones, with roughly 83% occurring only once. This receptor was identified in a man between 18 and 35 years old in good health and CMV-seropositive. V usage is TRBV4-1 and J usage is TRBJ1-4, with TRBD1 as a possible D gene (5 bases). Source material: PBMCs. CDR3 DNA sequence: TGCGCCAGTCAGCGGGACCTAGCGACTAATGAAAAACTGTTTTTT. Its translation: CASQRDLATNEKLFF.